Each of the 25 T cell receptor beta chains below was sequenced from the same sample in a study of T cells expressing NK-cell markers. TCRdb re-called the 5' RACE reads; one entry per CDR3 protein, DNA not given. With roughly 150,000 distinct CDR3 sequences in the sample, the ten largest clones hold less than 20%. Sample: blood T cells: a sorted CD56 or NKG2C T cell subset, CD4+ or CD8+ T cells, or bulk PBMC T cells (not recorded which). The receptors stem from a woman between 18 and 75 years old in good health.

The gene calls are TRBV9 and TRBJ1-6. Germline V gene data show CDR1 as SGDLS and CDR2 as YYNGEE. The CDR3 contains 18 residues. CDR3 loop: CASSDGRLRSSYNSPLHF.

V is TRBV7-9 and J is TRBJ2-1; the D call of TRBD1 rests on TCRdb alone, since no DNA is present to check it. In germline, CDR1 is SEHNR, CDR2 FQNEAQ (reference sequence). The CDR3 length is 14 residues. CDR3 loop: CASSSPGPHNEQFF.

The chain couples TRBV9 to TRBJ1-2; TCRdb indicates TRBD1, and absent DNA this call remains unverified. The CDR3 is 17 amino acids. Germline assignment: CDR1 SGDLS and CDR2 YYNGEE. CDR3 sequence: CASSGRKPGQGENGYTF.

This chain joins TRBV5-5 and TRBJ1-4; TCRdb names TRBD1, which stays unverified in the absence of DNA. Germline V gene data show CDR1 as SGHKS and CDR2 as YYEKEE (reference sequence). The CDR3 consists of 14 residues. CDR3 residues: CASSFRGPREKLFF.

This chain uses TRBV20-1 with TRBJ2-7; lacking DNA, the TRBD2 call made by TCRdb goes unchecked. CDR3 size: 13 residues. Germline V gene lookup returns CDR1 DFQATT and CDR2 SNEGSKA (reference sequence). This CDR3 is CSARDGPSWEQYF.

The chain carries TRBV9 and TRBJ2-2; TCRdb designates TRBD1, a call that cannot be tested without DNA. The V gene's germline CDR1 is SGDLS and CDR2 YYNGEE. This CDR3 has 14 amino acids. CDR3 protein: CASSVVAGKGELFF.

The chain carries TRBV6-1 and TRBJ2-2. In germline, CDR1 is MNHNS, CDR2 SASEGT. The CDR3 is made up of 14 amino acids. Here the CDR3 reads CASTILANTGELFF.

CDR3 loop: CAISEWGLIEQFF. The V call is TRBV10-3, the J call TRBJ2-1; absent DNA, TCRdb's TRBD1 call cannot be checked. Per the germline V gene, CDR1 is ENHRY and CDR2 is SYGVKD. CDR3 length: 13 residues.

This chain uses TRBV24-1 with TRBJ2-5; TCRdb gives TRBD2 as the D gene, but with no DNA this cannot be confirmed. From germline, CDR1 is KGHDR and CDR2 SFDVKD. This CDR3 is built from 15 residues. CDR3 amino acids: CATSDPRTSSQTQYF.

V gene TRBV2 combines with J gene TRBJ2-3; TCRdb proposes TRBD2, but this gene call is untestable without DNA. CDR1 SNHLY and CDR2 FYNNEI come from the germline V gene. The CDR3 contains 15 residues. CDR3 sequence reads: CASTFSGGDSDTQYF.

The CDR3 is CASSLEAGTGAFF. The rearrangement joins TRBV7-8 to TRBJ1-1; TCRdb outputs TRBD1, but without DNA this stays unchecked. Germline values: CDR1 SGHVS, CDR2 FQNEAQ. This CDR3 is 13 amino acids long.

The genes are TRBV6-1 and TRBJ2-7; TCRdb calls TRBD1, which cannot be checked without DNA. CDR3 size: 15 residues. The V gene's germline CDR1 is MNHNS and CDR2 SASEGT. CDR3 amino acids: CASQAGPRATYEQYF.

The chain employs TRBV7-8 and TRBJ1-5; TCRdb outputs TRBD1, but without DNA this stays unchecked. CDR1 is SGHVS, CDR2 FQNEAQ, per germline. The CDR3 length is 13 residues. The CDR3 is CASSPWSNQPQHF.

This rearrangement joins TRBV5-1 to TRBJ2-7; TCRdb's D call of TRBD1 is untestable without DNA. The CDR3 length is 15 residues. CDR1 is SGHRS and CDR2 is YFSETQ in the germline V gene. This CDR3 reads CASSLGLQGRYEQYF.

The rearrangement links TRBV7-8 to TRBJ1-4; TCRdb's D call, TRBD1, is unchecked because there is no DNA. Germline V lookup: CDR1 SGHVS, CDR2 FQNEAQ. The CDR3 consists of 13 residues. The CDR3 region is CASTPWGSEKLFF.

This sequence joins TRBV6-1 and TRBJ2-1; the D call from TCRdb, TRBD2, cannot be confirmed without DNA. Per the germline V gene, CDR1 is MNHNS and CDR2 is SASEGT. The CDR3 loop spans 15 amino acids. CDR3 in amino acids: CASSVAGGPNNEQFF.

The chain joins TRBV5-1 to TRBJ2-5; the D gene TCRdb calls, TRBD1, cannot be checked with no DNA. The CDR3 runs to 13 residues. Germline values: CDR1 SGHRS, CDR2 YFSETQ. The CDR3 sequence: CASSLVGEETQYF.

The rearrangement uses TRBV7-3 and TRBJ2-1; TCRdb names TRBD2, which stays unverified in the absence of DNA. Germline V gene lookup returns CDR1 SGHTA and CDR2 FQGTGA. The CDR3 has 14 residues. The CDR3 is CASGWTSRSDEQFF.

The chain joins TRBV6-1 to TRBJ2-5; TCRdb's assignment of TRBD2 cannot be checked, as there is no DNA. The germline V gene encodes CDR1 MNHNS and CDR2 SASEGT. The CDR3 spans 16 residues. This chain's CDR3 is CASSPLARHREETQYF.

The CDR3 region is CASRPLAGGTDTQYF. The rearrangement links TRBV7-9 to TRBJ2-3; the D call from TCRdb, TRBD2, cannot be confirmed without DNA. Germline V gives CDR1 SEHNR, CDR2 FQNEAQ (reference sequence). This CDR3 is 15 amino acids long. Together with reference TRBV7-9 and TRBJ2-3, the CDR3 gives the full variable domain: DTGVSQNPRHKITKRGQNVTFRCDPISEHNRLYWYRQTLGQGPEFLTYFQNEAQLEKSRLLSDRFSAERPKGSFSTLEIQRTEQGDSAMYLCASRPLAGGTDTQYFGPGTRLTVL.

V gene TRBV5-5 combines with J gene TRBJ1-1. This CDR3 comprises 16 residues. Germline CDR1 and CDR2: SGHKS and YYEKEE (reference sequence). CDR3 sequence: CASSFPTNPMNTEAFF.

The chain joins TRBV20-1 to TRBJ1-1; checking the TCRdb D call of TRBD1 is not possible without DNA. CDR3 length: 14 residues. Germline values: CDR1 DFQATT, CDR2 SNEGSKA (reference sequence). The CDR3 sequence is CSASQEAWDTEAFF.

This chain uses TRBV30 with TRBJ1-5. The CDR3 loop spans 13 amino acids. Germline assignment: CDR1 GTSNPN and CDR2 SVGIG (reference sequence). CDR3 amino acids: CAWSPGEGQPQHF.

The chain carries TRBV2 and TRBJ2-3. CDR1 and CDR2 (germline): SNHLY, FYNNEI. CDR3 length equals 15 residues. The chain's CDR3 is CASSEGLSFTDTQYF.

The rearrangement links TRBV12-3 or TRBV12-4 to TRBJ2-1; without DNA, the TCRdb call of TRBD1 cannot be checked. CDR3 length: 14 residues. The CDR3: CASRMNTGIYEQFF.